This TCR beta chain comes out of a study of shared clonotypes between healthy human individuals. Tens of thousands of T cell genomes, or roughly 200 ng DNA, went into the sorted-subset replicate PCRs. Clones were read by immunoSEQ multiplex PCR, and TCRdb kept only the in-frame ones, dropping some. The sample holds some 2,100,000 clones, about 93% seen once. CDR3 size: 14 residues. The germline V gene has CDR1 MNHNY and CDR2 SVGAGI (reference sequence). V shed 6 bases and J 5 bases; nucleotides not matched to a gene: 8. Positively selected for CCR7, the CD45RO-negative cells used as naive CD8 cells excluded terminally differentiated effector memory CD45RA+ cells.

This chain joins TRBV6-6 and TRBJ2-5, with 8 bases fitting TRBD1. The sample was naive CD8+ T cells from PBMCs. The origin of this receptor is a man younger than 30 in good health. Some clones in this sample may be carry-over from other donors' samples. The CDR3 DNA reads TGTGCCAGCAGGCCCCCTACAGGGGGGGAGACCCAGTACTTC. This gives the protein CASRPPTGGETQYF.